These 25 T cell receptor beta chains came from one sample sequenced in a study of blood T cell repertoires in COVID-19. This table comes from immunoSEQ multiplex PCR, and its TCRdb copy is limited to in-frame clones, with some not included. This repertoire shows more than 250,000 clones, about 82% found once; its top ten account for more than 4.5%. The sequenced sample consisted of peripheral blood. The receptors here all came from a man aged 50 to 59 with active or convalescent COVID-19.

The J gene is TRBJ1-1, the V gene TRBV30, with a weak D call TRBD1 (5 bases). The germline V and J ends were trimmed by 1 base and 1 base, with 13 bases remaining between them. Germline V gene sequence: CDR1 GTSNPN, CDR2 SVGIG (reference sequence). This CDR3 region has 15 residues. This CDR3 is CAWSGLGGANTEAFF. As DNA, the CDR3 is TGTGCCTGGAGTGGCCTGGGAGGGGCGAACACTGAAGCTTTCTTT. The full variable domain, in which reference TRBV30 and TRBJ1-1 provide the parts outside the CDR3, is SQTIHQWPATLVQPVGSPLSLECTVEGTSNPNLYWYRQAAGRGLQLLFYSVGIGQISSEVPQNLSASRPQDRQFILSSKKLLLSDSGFYLCAWSGLGGANTEAFFGQGTRLTVV.

Written as DNA, the CDR3 is TGTGCCAGCATCGACAGGGTCGCCGGGGAGCTGTTTTTT. Protein sequence: CASIDRVAGELFF. The chain employs TRBV5-4 and TRBJ2-2; TRBD1 aligns across 7 bases. Germline V gene sequence: CDR1 SGHNT, CDR2 YYREEE (reference sequence). This CDR3 is built from 13 residues. The V and J ends lost 6 bases and 6 bases, in that order; junction bases with no gene match: 5.

The V gene is TRBV6-5, the J gene TRBJ2-2; TRBD2 matches 15 bases. This CDR3 is 15 amino acids long. Germline CDR1 MNHEY, CDR2 SVGAGI. J was trimmed by 6 bases and V by 6 bases; bases with no gene match: 2. CDR3 DNA sequence: TGTGCCAGCAGCGGACTAGCGGGAGGGCCCGGGGAGCTGTTTTTT. This translates into CASSGLAGGPGELFF.

The rearrangement links TRBV3-1 (or the pseudogene TRBV3-2) to TRBJ2-1, with D hard to call. Trimming cost V 7 bases and J 5 bases, with 12 bases left between them. The CDR3 has 13 amino acids. CDR1 is LGHDT and CDR2 is YNNKEL in the germline V gene (reference sequence). CDR3 sequence (DNA): TGTGCCAGCACCAGCGCCCCCAACAATGAGCAGTTCTTC. This sequence encodes CASTSAPNNEQFF.

CDR3 in amino acids: CASSLTRTGAGNTIYF. Here the CDR3 DNA reads TGTGCCAGCTCACTTACTCGGACAGGGGCCGGAAACACCATATATTTT. The V call is TRBV18, the J call TRBJ1-3; TRBD1 matches 9 bases. The ends lost 4 bases at V and 4 bases at J; junction bases unmatched: 8. Germline lookup yields CDR1 KGHSH and CDR2 LQKENI. This CDR3 is built from 16 residues.

The DNA for the CDR3 is TGTGCCAGCAGCTTGGACAGTGGGGGTTACGAGCAGTACTTC. Its translation: CASSLDSGGYEQYF. The chain carries TRBV2 and TRBJ2-7, with a weak D call TRBD1 (6 bases). Germline V gives CDR1 SNHLY, CDR2 FYNNEI. The CDR3 contains 14 residues. Trimming took 6 bases from V and 4 from J, leaving 16 bases between them.

The V call is TRBV28, the J call TRBJ2-7; 10 bases match TRBD2. Germline-derived CDR1 and CDR2 are MDHEN and SYDVKM. The CDR3 totals 19 residues. Germline trimming cut 4 bases from V and 6 bases from J; bases unmatched to any gene: 21. CDR3 in amino acids: CASSSPVRASGRLSGEQYF. The CDR3 coding sequence is TGTGCCAGCAGTTCCCCCGTGAGGGCTAGCGGGAGATTGTCTGGCGAGCAGTACTTC.

V usage is TRBV12-3 or TRBV12-4 and J usage is TRBJ1-2, with D possibly TRBD1 on 6 matching bases. CDR3 length equals 13 residues. V was shortened by 3 bases and J by 8 bases, with 13 bases between the two germline ends. Written as DNA, the CDR3 is TGTGCCAGCAGTTTGATGGGGGCGCTAGGCTACACCTTC. Amino acids: CASSLMGALGYTF.

The rearrangement joins TRBV5-1 to TRBJ1-6; no clear D gene. CDR1 is SGHRS and CDR2 is YFSETQ in the germline V gene. V lost 4 bases to trimming and J lost 6 bases, with 17 bases between them. The CDR3 has 16 amino acids. In nucleotides, the CDR3 is TGCGCCAGCAGCCGCGCCCCCGGGTCGCTTAATTCACCCCTCCACTTT. Translated: CASSRAPGSLNSPLHF.

J is TRBJ2-5 and V is TRBV28; no firm D call. This CDR3 is built from 14 residues. Trimming took 5 bases from V and 3 from J, leaving 13 bases between them. CDR1 and CDR2 (germline): MDHEN, SYDVKM. CDR3 DNA sequence: TGTGCCAGCAGTAAACTACACAAGAAAGAGACCCAGTACTTC. Protein sequence: CASSKLHKKETQYF.

This chain links TRBV10-2 with TRBJ1-1; weak D call: TRBD1 (6 bases). Trimming cost V 0 bases and J 5 bases, with 19 bases left between them. This CDR3 contains 17 residues. From germline, CDR1 is WSHSY and CDR2 SAAADI. CDR3 coding DNA: TGCGCCAGCAGTGAGTCCGGGGGGCGCGGCTTTAGGACTGAAGCTTTCTTT. It codes for CASSESGGRGFRTEAFF.

The J gene is TRBJ2-1, the V gene TRBV5-6, with D maybe TRBD2 (8 bases). V was cut by 1 base and J by 9 bases, with 14 bases left in between. CDR3 length: 14 amino acids. Germline CDR1 SGHDT, CDR2 YYEEEE. The CDR3 is CASSLRGLAGEQFF. The DNA of the CDR3 is TGTGCCAGCAGCTTGAGGGGGCTAGCGGGTGAGCAGTTCTTC.

The J gene is TRBJ1-5, the V gene TRBV6-6; 7 bases are shared with TRBD1. Germline CDR1 reads MNHNY; CDR2 reads SVGAGI (reference sequence). Trimming at V came to 7 bases and at J to 6 bases, leaving 12 bases not matched to a gene. The CDR3 runs 15 residues. Here the CDR3 reads CASNIGRQGGQPQHF. The DNA for the CDR3 is TGTGCCAGCAACATTGGGCGACAGGGCGGTCAGCCCCAGCATTTT.

The rearrangement links TRBV5-1 to TRBJ1-4, with D unresolved. The germline V gene encodes CDR1 SGHRS and CDR2 YFSETQ. The germline V and J ends were trimmed by 0 bases and 0 bases, with 6 bases remaining between them. This CDR3 has 15 amino acids. In nucleotides, the CDR3 is TGCGCCAGCAGCTTGGCTCCCCCAACTAATGAAAAACTGTTTTTT. Protein: CASSLAPPTNEKLFF.

The chain is built from TRBV27 and TRBJ1-4; no firm D call. This CDR3 contains 15 residues. Germline V gene sequence: CDR1 MNHEY, CDR2 SMNVEV (reference sequence). V shed 5 bases and J shed 2 bases, with 12 bases lying between them. CDR3 sequence reads: CASSLSYPTNEKLFF. The CDR3 nucleotides read TGTGCCAGCAGTCTTTCCTATCCCACTAATGAAAAACTGTTTTTT. Full variable domain (missing parts from reference TRBV27 and TRBJ1-4): EAQVTQNPRYLITVTGKKLTVTCSQNMNHEYMSWYRQDPGLGLRQIYYSMNVEVTDKGDVPEGYKVSRKEKRNFPLILESPSPNQTSLYFCASSLSYPTNEKLFFGSGTQLSVL.

This clone was observed once. This CDR3 reads CATSRALQGTEAFF. In DNA form, the CDR3 reads TGTGCCACCAGCAGAGCCCTACAGGGGACTGAAGCTTTCTTT. The genes are TRBV15 and TRBJ1-1; TRBD1 aligns across 7 bases. Germline CDR1 and CDR2: LNHNV and YYDKDF (reference sequence). This CDR3 contains 14 residues. The ends lost 1 base at V and 5 bases at J; junction bases unmatched: 4.

This clone was counted a few times. This chain links TRBV3-1 (or the pseudogene TRBV3-2) with TRBJ2-5; 8 bases are a match to TRBD1. Per the germline V gene, CDR1 is LGHDT and CDR2 is YNNKEL (reference sequence). The CDR3 has 14 amino acids. The CDR3 spells CAETPGQVQETQYF. The CDR3 DNA follows: TGTGCAGAGACGCCGGGACAGGTCCAAGAGACCCAGTACTTC.

As concerns this clone: The same CDR3 arises from other DNA sequences in this sample as well. The rearrangement links TRBV5-1 to TRBJ2-3; D unresolved. This CDR3 comprises 13 residues. V was trimmed by 4 bases and J by 3 bases, leaving 9 bases between them. In germline, CDR1 is SGHRS, CDR2 YFSETQ. This CDR3 reads CASSVTPTDTQYF. CDR3 in DNA: TGCGCCAGCAGCGTGACACCTACAGATACGCAGTATTTT.

The J gene is TRBJ1-1, the V gene TRBV10-3, with TRBD1 as a possible D gene (5 bases). The length of the CDR3 is 13 residues. CDR1 is ENHRY, CDR2 SYGVKD, per germline. The ends were cut back, 8 bases at V and 3 bases at J, with 13 bases in the middle. The CDR3 region is CAIWEGRYTEAFF. DNA of the CDR3: TGTGCCATCTGGGAGGGGAGGTACACTGAAGCTTTCTTT.

This chain links TRBV3-1 (or the pseudogene TRBV3-2) with TRBJ2-2; a weak D match, TRBD2 (5 bases). CDR3 length: 18 amino acids. V was clipped by 4 bases and J by 6 bases, with 24 bases between them. From germline, CDR1 is LGHDT and CDR2 YNNKEL (reference sequence). The CDR3 loop reads CASSPSGMGNSRSGELFF. DNA for the CDR3: TGTGCCAGCAGCCCTTCGGGGATGGGAAATTCTAGATCCGGGGAGCTGTTTTTT.

The gene calls are TRBV4-1 and TRBJ2-3, with D possibly matching TRBD1 (6 bases). Germline lookup yields CDR1 MGHRA and CDR2 YSYEKL. The V end was cut by 2 bases, the J end by 3 bases, with 15 bases between. This CDR3 region has 16 residues. CDR3 in DNA: TGCGCCAGCAGCCAATTCGGTACAGGGCGGACAGATACGCAGTATTTT. Its translation is CASSQFGTGRTDTQYF.

This chain links TRBV5-4 with TRBJ1-2; TRBD1 aligns across 7 bases. Germline CDR1 SGHNT, CDR2 YYREEE (reference sequence). With 3 bases clipped from V and 1 base from J, the junction kept 3 bases outside the gene matches. The CDR3 spans 14 residues. The CDR3 region is CASSSGTVNYGYTF. As DNA, the CDR3 is TGTGCCAGCAGCTCAGGGACAGTTAACTATGGCTACACCTTC. The full variable domain, its missing parts supplied by reference TRBV5-4 and TRBJ1-2, is ETGVTQSPTHLIKTRGQQVTLRCSSQSGHNTVSWYQQALGQGPQFIFQYYREEENGRGNFPPRFSGLQFPNYSSELNVNALELDDSALYLCASSSGTVNYGYTFGSGTRLTVV.

The genes are TRBV30 and TRBJ2-2, with D possibly matching TRBD1 (6 bases). Germline-derived CDR1 and CDR2 are GTSNPN and SVGIG (reference sequence). V lost 4 bases and J 3 bases, leaving 12 bases between the germline ends. This CDR3 spans 14 amino acids. This CDR3 reads CAWIPGADTGELFF. The CDR3 DNA is TGTGCCTGGATCCCAGGGGCGGACACCGGGGAGCTGTTTTTT.

This clone was recorded only once. This sequence joins TRBV28 and TRBJ2-5, with a tentative D call TRBD2 (7 bases). The CDR3 is 17 amino acids. The germline gives CDR1 MDHEN, CDR2 SYDVKM. V was trimmed by 3 bases and J by 3 bases, leaving 20 bases between them. The CDR3 sequence: CASSFVWKRDTKETQYF. The DNA for the CDR3 is TGTGCCAGCAGTTTCGTCTGGAAGCGGGACACGAAAGAGACCCAGTACTTC.

This clone was picked up a small number of times. The rearrangement links TRBV9 to TRBJ1-2; D might be TRBD1 (6 bases). V was cut by 3 bases and J by 7 bases, with 16 bases left in between. CDR1 SGDLS and CDR2 YYNGEE come from the germline V gene. The CDR3 has 14 residues. The CDR3 DNA sequence: TGTGCCAGCAGCGACAGGGTTCTCTCCTCTGGCTACACCTTC. Its protein product is CASSDRVLSSGYTF.